These 25 T cell receptor beta chains came from one sample sequenced in a study of response to subunit inactivated influenza vaccine. TCRdb ran MiXCR on the RT-PCR reads and lists one entry per CDR3 protein. The data show over 650,000 distinct CDR3 sequences, under 20% seen once. The sequenced sample was PBMCs from blood, obtained about 5 days after vaccination. All receptors come from a man aged 50 to 59 who received an inactivated influenza vaccine.

Ten or more counts support this clonotype. The rearrangement joins TRBV29-1 to TRBJ1-2; D remains ambiguous. There are 12 residues in the CDR3. The V gene's germline CDR1 is SQVTM and CDR2 ANQGSEA. V was trimmed by 7 bases and J by 6 bases, leaving 15 bases between them. The CDR3 bases are TGCAGCGCTGGGAGGGAAGCTGATGGCTACACCTTC. Encoded protein: CSAGREADGYTF.

This clonotype was seen a handful of times. The chain carries TRBV24-1 and TRBJ2-5; no definite D call. Germline V CDR1 and CDR2: KGHDR, SFDVKD. With 4 bases removed from V and 4 bases from J, the gap between germline ends came to 15 bases. The CDR3 length is 15 residues. The DNA for the CDR3 is TGTGCCACCAGTGACTCGGAAAGGATGGGAGAGACCCAGTACTTC. Amino acids: CATSDSERMGETQYF.

V gene TRBV19 combines with J gene TRBJ2-1; TRBD2 might be the D (5 bases). Trimming stripped 5 bases from V and 8 bases from J, with 22 bases between. CDR1 and CDR2 from the germline V gene are LNHDA and SQIVND (reference sequence). The CDR3 length is 16 residues. This CDR3 is CASSSMFRGGGYEQFF. DNA for the CDR3: TGTGCCAGTAGTTCGATGTTTCGAGGAGGCGGGTATGAGCAGTTCTTC.

The chain combines TRBV3-1 with TRBJ2-7, with D uncertain. This CDR3 has 12 residues. In germline, CDR1 is LGHDT, CDR2 YNNKEL (reference sequence). V lost 0 bases and J lost 3, with 3 bases in between. CDR3 sequence (DNA): TGTGCCAGCAGCCAAGAAAACTACGAGCAGTACTTC. Amino acid sequence: CASSQENYEQYF.

This clonotype has only a few counts. This sequence joins TRBV20-1 and TRBJ2-3, with 8 bases lining up with TRBD2. The CDR3 is 18 amino acids. V dropped 0 bases and J dropped 1; count of bases not matched to a gene: 12. Germline lookup yields CDR1 DFQATT and CDR2 SNEGSKA (reference sequence). In DNA, the CDR3 is TGCAGTGCTAGAGATAATTTAGGGCGGCGGGGGGGCACAGATACGCAGTATTTT. Its protein is CSARDNLGRRGGTDTQYF.

The chain uses TRBV5-6 and TRBJ2-5; 11 bases align to TRBD2. The CDR3 has 15 amino acids. The germline CDR1 and CDR2 sequences are SGHDT and YYEEEE. V lost 4 bases and J lost 0; bases outside the gene matches: 2. The CDR3 reads CASSELAGDQETQYF. CDR3 nucleotide sequence: TGTGCCAGCAGCGAACTAGCGGGGGACCAAGAGACCCAGTACTTC.

This chain uses TRBV7-6 with TRBJ2-5; maybe TRBD1 (5 bases). Between the trimmed V and J ends, which lost 4 bases and 2 bases, there was a span of 11 bases. The CDR3 runs 14 residues. Germline V CDR1 and CDR2: SGHVS, FNYEAQ. The CDR3 loop reads CASSSEQEQETQYF. The DNA for the CDR3 is TGTGCCAGCAGCTCCGAACAGGAACAAGAGACCCAGTACTTC.

The chain joins TRBV7-2 to TRBJ2-7, with D possibly being TRBD1 or TRBD2 (5 bases each). Between the trimmed V and J ends, which lost 5 bases and 0 bases, there was a span of 14 bases. This CDR3 is 15 amino acids long. Germline CDR1 is SGHTA and CDR2 is FQGNSA. The CDR3 region is CASSVILRGSYEQYF. CDR3 nucleotides: TGTGCCAGCAGCGTTATCCTGAGGGGCTCCTACGAGCAGTACTTC.

The rearrangement links TRBV6-1 to TRBJ1-1, with 9 bases fitting TRBD1. V lost 5 bases and J lost 6; bases outside the gene matches: 7. CDR1 is MNHNS and CDR2 is SASEGT in the germline V gene. The CDR3 totals 14 residues. The CDR3 DNA follows: TGTGCCAGCAGTCCAGCAGACAGGGGGGCTGAAGCTTTCTTT. Its translation: CASSPADRGAEAFF.

This chain joins TRBV7-9 and TRBJ2-3; 10 bases fit TRBD2. After removal of 5 bases from V and 2 bases from J, the junction contained 10 bases not matched to a gene. There are 17 residues in the CDR3. Germline CDR1 reads SEHNR; CDR2 reads FQNEAQ (reference sequence). CDR3 sequence reads: CASSLPLAGDLTDTQYF. The CDR3 nucleotides read TGTGCCAGCAGCCTCCCCCTAGCGGGGGACCTCACAGATACGCAGTATTTT.

J is TRBJ2-3 and V is TRBV5-1, with TRBD2 matching 11 bases. Unmatched junction bases numbered 8, after V lost 2 bases and J lost 6 bases. Germline V gene data show CDR1 as SGHRS and CDR2 as YFSETQ. The CDR3 runs to 16 residues. As DNA, the CDR3 is TGCGCCAGCAGCTTCATTAGCGGGGGGGCAGGGGATACGCAGTATTTT. Translation: CASSFISGGAGDTQYF.

This clonotype showed up just once. DNA for the CDR3: TGCAGTGCTAGAGATCTGTATGGGGACAACCTATCCGGCTATGGCTACACCTTC. Residues: CSARDLYGDNLSGYGYTF. This sequence joins TRBV20-1 and TRBJ1-2; perhaps TRBD1 as D (6 bases). The CDR3 consists of 18 residues. Trimming left V 0 bases short and J 4 bases short, with 24 bases between. Germline V gene lookup returns CDR1 DFQATT and CDR2 SNEGSKA (reference sequence).

The V call is TRBV5-5, the J call TRBJ1-1; D might be TRBD1 (5 bases). V shed 3 bases and J shed 0 bases, with 12 bases lying between them. CDR1 and CDR2 (germline): SGHKS, YYEKEE (reference sequence). CDR3 size: 15 residues. The CDR3 is CASSWEGTVNTEAFF. CDR3 nucleotides: TGTGCCAGCAGCTGGGAAGGGACGGTGAACACTGAAGCTTTCTTT.

Many counts were recorded for this clonotype. The rearrangement links TRBV12-3 or TRBV12-4 to TRBJ1-2, with D hard to call. Trimming pared 3 bases from V and 2 bases from J, leaving 7 bases between. There are 13 residues in the CDR3. CDR3 amino acids: CASSFGQNYGYTF. The CDR3, as DNA: TGTGCCAGCAGTTTCGGGCAAAACTATGGCTACACCTTC.

This clonotype was picked up a small number of times. This chain joins TRBV28 and TRBJ1-2; TRBD1 is a possible D gene (5 bases). The V gene's germline CDR1 is MDHEN and CDR2 SYDVKM. Trimming shortened V by 3 bases and J by 0 bases, and 8 bases separated the two germline ends. This CDR3 region has 14 residues. DNA of the CDR3: TGTGCCAGCAGTTTCCAGGGTCCTAACTATGGCTACACCTTC. Its translation is CASSFQGPNYGYTF.

The V call is TRBV20-1, the J call TRBJ2-7, with D perhaps TRBD2 (6 bases). CDR3 size: 14 residues. V lost 4 bases and J 0 bases, leaving 13 bases between the germline ends. Germline CDR1 DFQATT, CDR2 SNEGSKA (reference sequence). The CDR3 nucleotides are TGCAGTGCTACCCGGGGGAGCGGCTCCTACGAGCAGTACTTC. Translation gives CSATRGSGSYEQYF.

This clonotype was counted a few times. The V call is TRBV10-3, the J call TRBJ2-2; 8 bases map to TRBD1. The germline CDR1 and CDR2 sequences are ENHRY and SYGVKD. This CDR3 is 13 amino acids long. V lost 8 bases, J lost 7 bases, and 6 bases stayed unmatched. The CDR3 DNA reads TGTGCCATCGGGCTCGGACAGGGCGGGGAGCTGTTTTTT. Translation gives CAIGLGQGGELFF.

This clonotype was detected only a few times. The V gene is TRBV6-1, the J gene TRBJ2-1; 8 nucleotides align to TRBD2. The V segment lost 5 bases and the J segment 3 bases; nucleotides outside the gene matches: 6. CDR1 MNHNS and CDR2 SASEGT come from the germline V gene. This CDR3 has 15 amino acids. DNA for the CDR3: TGTGCCAGCAGTCAACTAGCGGTGCACTACAATGAGCAGTTCTTC. Translation gives CASSQLAVHYNEQFF.

This clonotype has just a few counts. This chain joins TRBV7-2 and TRBJ2-7, with no clear D. V was clipped by 5 bases and J by 3 bases, with 14 bases between them. The CDR3 is 14 amino acids. Germline V gives CDR1 SGHTA, CDR2 FQGNSA. In nucleotides, the CDR3 is TGTGCCAGCAGCACCAGGACGGAATACTACGAGCAGTACTTC. Protein sequence: CASSTRTEYYEQYF.

This clonotype has only a few counts. V usage is TRBV6-1 and J usage is TRBJ2-4; D might be TRBD1 or TRBD2, each matching 5 bases. This CDR3 region has 13 residues. The germline CDR1 and CDR2 sequences are MNHNS and SASEGT. Trimming cost V 3 bases and J 6 bases, with 9 bases left between them. The CDR3 DNA sequence: TGTGCCAGCAGTGACGGGACGGGAAACATTCAGTACTTC. Its protein is CASSDGTGNIQYF.

This clonotype was detected a few times. The V call is TRBV20-1, the J call TRBJ2-3, with 9 bases that match TRBD2. The CDR3 spans 14 residues. Germline V gene lookup returns CDR1 DFQATT and CDR2 SNEGSKA (reference sequence). Losses at the gene ends were 8 bases for V and 2 bases for J; bases not matched to a gene: 8. In DNA, the CDR3 is TGCAGTAAGACGCGGGGGGGAGCCACAGATACGCAGTATTTT. Translated: CSKTRGGATDTQYF.

The chain links TRBV5-1 to TRBJ2-3; 9 bases are shared with TRBD1. CDR3 length: 15 amino acids. V dropped 4 bases and J dropped 2; count of bases not matched to a gene: 5. Germline V gives CDR1 SGHRS, CDR2 YFSETQ. The CDR3 region is CASSVGTGHTDTQYF. The CDR3 DNA is TGCGCCAGCAGCGTAGGGACAGGGCACACAGATACGCAGTATTTT.

The V gene is TRBV6-5, the J gene TRBJ2-5; D is unclear. The CDR3 contains 14 residues. Germline V gives CDR1 MNHEY, CDR2 SVGAGI. The V gene lost 0 bases and the J gene lost 2 bases, with 7 bases spanning the gap. In DNA form, the CDR3 reads TGTGCCAGCAGTTACTCTAGCCCTCAAGAGACCCAGTACTTC. It encodes CASSYSSPQETQYF.

The genes are TRBV20-1 and TRBJ2-3; 7 bases agree with TRBD2. J gave up 0 bases and V 7 bases, and 7 bases lay outside the gene matches. The CDR3 covers 14 residues. Germline values: CDR1 DFQATT, CDR2 SNEGSKA (reference sequence). Here the CDR3 reads CSVQTSSSTDTQYF. The CDR3 nucleotides are TGCAGTGTTCAGACTAGCTCGAGCACAGATACGCAGTATTTT.

The rearrangement uses TRBV6-2 or TRBV6-3 and TRBJ2-7, with a possible D match to TRBD2 (6 bases). There are 13 residues in the CDR3. Germline V CDR1 and CDR2: MNHEY, SVGEGT. The germline V and J ends were trimmed by 4 bases and 7 bases, with 14 bases remaining between them. CDR3 DNA sequence: TGTGCCAGCAGTTCCAACCAAGGACTAGAGCAGTACTTC. Amino acid sequence: CASSSNQGLEQYF.